Reported below is one T cell receptor (beta chain). One end of the junction varies from germline; a read error may be responsible. Cohort assignment relied on participant-reported clinical history. CDR1 and CDR2 from the germline V gene are SGHKS and YYEKEE (reference sequence). The length of the CDR3 is 13 residues. These data belong to a study of blood T cell repertoires in COVID-19. Study-level background: Spain, Italy and the United States supplied samples that represented acute and convalescent COVID-19.

Profiling relied on immunoSEQ multiplex PCR, and the TCRdb table lists in-frame clones only, not all of them. The profile shows about 300,000 clones, under 90% of them singletons. The sequencing sample was made of PBMCs or T cells enriched from blood (not recorded which). The V and J genes are TRBV5-5 and TRBJ2-7; unclear D gene. This receptor was taken from a woman in her forties or fifties who had been exposed to COVID-19. CDR3 in amino acids: CASSPFPSDEQYF. The CDR3 coding sequence is TGTGCCAGCAGCCCCTTCCCCTCCGACGAGCAGTACTTC.